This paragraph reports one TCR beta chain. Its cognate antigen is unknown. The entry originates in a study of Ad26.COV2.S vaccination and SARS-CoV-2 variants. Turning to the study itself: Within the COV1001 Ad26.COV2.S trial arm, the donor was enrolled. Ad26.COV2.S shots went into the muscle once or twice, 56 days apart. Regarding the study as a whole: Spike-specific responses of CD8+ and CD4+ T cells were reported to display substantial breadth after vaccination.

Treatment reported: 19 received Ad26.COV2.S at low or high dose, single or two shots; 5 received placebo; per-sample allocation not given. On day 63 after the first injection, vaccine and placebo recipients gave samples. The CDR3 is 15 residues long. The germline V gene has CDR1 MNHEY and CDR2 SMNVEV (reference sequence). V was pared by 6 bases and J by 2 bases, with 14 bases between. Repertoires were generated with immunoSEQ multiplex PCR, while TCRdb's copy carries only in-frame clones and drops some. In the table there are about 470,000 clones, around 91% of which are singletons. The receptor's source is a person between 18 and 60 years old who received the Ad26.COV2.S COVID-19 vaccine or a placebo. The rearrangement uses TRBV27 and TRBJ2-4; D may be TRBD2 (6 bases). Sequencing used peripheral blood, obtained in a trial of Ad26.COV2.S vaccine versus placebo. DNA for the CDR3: TGTGCCAGCAGCTCCCTCGGGGGAACCAAAAACATTCAGTACTTC. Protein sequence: CASSSLGGTKNIQYF.